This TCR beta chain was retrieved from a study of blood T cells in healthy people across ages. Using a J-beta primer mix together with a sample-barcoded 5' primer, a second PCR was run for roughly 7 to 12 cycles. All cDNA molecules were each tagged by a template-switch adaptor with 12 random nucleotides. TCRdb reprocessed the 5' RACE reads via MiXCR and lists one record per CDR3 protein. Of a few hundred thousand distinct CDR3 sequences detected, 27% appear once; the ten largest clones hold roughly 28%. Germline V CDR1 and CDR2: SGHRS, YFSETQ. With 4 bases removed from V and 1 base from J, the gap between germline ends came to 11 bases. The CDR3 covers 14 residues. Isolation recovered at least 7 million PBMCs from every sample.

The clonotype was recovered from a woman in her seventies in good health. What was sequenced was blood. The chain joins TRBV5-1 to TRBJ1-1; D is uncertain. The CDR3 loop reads CASSLPSRNTEAFF. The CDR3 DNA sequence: TGCGCCAGCAGCCTCCCCTCGCGGAACACTGAAGCTTTCTTT.